The entry below gives a single T cell receptor beta chain sequence along with its context. This entry comes from a study of blood T cell repertoires in COVID-19. Trimming removed 5 bases at V and 5 bases at J, with 19 bases between. The CDR3 runs 16 residues. The germline V gene encodes CDR1 SGHAT and CDR2 FQNNGV. Data came from immunoSEQ multiplex PCR; TCRdb stores just in-frame clones and leaves some out. The data hold 210,000 or so clones, with 65% to 80% observed a single time. Sequenced sample: peripheral blood. The chain carries TRBV11-2 and TRBJ2-1; a weak D match, TRBD2 (6 bases). The source of this sequence is a man aged 45-65 years who had recovered from COVID-19. The CDR3 loop is CASSQPPDYYDNEQFF. The CDR3 coding sequence is TGTGCCAGCAGCCAACCGCCGGACTACTACGACAATGAGCAGTTCTTC.